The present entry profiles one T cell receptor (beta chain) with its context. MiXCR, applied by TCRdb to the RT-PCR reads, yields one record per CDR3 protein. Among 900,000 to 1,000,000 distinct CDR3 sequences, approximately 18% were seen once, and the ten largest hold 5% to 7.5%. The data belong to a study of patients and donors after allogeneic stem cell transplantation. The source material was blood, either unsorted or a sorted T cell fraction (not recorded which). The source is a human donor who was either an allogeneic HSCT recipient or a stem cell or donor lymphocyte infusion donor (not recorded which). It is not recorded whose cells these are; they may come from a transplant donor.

The CDR3 nucleotides are TGTGCCAGCAGCTTAGAAGGTTTCGGCGGGGGGGAGACCCAGTACTTC. It translates to CASSLEGFGGGETQYF. This chain links TRBV11-2 with TRBJ2-5; 8 bases are shared with TRBD2. V shed 0 bases and J 5 bases; nucleotides not matched to a gene: 8. CDR1 is SGHAT, CDR2 FQNNGV, per germline. The CDR3 is 16 residues long.